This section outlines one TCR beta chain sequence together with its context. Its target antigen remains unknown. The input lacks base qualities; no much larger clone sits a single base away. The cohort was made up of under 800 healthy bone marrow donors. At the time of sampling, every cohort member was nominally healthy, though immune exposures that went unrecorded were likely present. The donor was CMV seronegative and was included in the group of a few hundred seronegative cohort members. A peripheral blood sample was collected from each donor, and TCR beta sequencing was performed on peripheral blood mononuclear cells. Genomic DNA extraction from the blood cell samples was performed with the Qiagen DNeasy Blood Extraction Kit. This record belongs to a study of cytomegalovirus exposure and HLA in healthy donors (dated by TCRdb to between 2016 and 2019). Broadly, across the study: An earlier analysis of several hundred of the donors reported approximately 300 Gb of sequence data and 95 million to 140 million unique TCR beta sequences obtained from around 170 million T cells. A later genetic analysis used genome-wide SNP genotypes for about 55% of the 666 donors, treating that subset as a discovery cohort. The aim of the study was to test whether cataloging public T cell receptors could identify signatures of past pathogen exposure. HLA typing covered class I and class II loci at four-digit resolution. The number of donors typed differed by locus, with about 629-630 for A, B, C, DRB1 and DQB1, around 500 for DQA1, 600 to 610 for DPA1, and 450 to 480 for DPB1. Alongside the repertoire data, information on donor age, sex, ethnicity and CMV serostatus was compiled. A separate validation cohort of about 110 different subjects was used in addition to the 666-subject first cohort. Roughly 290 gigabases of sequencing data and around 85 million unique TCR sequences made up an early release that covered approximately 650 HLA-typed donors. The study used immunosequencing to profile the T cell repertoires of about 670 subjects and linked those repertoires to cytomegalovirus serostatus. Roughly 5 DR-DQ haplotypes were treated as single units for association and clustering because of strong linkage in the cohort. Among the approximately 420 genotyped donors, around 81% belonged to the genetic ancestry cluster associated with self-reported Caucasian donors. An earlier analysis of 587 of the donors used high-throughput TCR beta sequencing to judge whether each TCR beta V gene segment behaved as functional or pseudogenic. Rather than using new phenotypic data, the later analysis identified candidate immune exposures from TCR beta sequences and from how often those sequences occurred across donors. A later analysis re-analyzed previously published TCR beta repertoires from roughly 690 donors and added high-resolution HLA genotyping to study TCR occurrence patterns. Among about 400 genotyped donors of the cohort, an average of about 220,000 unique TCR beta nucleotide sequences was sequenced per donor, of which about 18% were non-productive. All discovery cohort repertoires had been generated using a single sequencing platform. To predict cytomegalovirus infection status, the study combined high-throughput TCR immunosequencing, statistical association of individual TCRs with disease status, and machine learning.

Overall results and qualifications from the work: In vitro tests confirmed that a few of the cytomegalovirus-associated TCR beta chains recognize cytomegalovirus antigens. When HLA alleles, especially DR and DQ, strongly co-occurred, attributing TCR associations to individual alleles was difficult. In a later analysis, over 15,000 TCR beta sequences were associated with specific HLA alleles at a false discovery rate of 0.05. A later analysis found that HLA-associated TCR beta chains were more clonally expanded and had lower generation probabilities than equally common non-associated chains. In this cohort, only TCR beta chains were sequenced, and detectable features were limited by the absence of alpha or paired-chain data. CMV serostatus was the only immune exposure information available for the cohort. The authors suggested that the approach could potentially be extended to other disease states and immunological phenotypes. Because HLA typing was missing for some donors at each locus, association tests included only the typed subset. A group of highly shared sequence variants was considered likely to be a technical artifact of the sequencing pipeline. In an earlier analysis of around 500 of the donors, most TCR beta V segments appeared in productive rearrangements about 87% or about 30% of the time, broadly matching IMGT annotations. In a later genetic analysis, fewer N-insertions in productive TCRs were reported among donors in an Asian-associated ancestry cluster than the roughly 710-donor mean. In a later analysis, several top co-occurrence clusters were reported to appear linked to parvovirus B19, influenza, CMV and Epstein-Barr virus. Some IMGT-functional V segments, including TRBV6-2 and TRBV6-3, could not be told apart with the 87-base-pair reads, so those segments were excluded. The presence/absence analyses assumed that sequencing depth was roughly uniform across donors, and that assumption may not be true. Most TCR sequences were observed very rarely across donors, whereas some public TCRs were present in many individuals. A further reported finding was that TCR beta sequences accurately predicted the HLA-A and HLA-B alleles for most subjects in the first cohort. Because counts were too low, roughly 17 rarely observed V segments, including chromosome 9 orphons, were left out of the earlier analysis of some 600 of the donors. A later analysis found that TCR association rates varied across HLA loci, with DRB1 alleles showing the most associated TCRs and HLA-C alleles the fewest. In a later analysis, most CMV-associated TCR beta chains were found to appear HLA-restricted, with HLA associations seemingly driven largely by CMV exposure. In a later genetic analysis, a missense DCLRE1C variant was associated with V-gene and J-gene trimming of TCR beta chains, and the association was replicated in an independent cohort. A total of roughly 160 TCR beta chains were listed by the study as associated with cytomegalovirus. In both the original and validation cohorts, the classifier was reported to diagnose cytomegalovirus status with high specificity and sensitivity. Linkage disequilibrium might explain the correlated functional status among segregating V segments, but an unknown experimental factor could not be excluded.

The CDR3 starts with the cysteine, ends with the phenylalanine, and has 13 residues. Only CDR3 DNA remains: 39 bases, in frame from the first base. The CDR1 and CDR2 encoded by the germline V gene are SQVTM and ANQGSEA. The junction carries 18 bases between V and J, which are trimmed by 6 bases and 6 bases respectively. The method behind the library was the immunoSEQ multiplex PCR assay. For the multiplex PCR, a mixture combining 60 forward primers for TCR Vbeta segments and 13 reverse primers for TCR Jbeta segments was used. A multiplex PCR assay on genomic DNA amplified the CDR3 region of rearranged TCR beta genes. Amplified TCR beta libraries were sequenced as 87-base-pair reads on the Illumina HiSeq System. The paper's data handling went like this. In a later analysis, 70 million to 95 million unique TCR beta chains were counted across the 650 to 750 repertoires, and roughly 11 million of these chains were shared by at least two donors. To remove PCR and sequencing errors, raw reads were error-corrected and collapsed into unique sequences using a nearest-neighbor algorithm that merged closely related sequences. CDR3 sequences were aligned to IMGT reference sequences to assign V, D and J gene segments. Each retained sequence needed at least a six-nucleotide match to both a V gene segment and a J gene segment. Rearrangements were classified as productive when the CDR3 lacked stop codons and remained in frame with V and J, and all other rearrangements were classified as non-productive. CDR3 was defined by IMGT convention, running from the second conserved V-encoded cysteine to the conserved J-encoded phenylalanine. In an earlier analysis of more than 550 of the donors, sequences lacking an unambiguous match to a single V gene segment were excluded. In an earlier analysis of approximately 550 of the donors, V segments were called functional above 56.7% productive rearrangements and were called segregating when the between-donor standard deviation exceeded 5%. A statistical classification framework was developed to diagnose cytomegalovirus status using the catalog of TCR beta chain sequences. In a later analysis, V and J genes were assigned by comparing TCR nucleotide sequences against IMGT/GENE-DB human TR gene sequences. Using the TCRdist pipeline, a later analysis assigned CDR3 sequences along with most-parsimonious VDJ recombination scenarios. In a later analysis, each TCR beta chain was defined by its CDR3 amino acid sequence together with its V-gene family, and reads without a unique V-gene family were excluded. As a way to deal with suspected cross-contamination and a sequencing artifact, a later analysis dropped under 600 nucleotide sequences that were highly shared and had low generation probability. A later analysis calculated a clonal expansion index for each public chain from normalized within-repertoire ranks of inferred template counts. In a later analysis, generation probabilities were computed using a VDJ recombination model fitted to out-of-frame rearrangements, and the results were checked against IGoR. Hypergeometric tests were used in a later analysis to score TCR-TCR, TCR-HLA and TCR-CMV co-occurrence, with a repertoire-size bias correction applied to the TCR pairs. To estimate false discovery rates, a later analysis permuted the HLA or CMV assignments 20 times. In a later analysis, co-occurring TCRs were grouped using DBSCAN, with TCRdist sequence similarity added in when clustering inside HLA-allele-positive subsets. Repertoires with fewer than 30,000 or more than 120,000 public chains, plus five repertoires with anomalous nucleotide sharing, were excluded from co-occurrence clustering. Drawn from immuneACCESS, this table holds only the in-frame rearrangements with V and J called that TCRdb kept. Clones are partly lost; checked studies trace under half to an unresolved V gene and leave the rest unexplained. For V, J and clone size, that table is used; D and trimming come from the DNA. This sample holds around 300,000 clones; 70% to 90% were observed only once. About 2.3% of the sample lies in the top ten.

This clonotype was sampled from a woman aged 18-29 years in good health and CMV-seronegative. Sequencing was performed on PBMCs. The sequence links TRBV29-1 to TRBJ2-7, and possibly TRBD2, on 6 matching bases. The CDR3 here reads CSVIASVPGEQYF. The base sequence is TGCAGCGTCATTGCTAGCGTTCCCGGCGAGCAGTACTTC.